Following are 5 T cell receptor beta chains from one sample sequenced in a study of T-cell reconstitution after alpha-beta-depleted transplantation in children. Unique molecular identifiers were incorporated during preparation of the TCRbeta library. TCRdb reprocessed the PCR reads via MiXCR and lists one record per CDR3 protein. The sample has 200,000 or so distinct CDR3 sequences, approximately 7% seen once; the top ten hold approximately 5.7%. The starting material was PBMCs, obtained before TCRalphabeta/CD19-depleted stem cell transplant. These receptors were taken from a boy aged 2-9 years with acute lymphoblastic leukemia, due to receive a stem cell transplant.

This clonotype has at least ten counts. The chain combines TRBV7-6 with TRBJ2-1; D remains ambiguous. Germline CDR1 reads SGHVS; CDR2 reads FNYEAQ. The CDR3 contains 15 residues. Trimming left V 4 bases short and J 4 bases short, with 14 bases between. As DNA, the CDR3 is TGTGCCAGCAGCTCTCCTCGAGTGGGGTACAATGAGCAGTTCTTC. This translates into CASSSPRVGYNEQFF.

This clonotype occurred many times. The V call is TRBV7-9, the J call TRBJ2-4; TRBD1 agrees at 8 bases. CDR3 length equals 14 residues. Losses at the gene ends were 2 bases for V and 8 bases for J; bases not matched to a gene: 5. Germline V CDR1 and CDR2: SEHNR, FQNEAQ (reference sequence). The CDR3 nucleotides are TGTGCCAGCAGCTTAACGGACAGGGACGACATTCAGTACTTC. Translated: CASSLTDRDDIQYF.

This clonotype has a handful of counts. The final CDR3 position lacks the conserved phenylalanine or tryptophan, pointing to a likely read error. This chain uses TRBV11-2 with TRBJ2-7; 12 bases line up with TRBD1. The length of the CDR3 is 15 residues. Trimming at V came to 1 base and at J to 6 bases, leaving 4 bases not matched to a gene. Per germline, CDR1 SGHAT and CDR2 FQNNGV. The CDR3 bases are TGTGCCAGCAGCTTAGTCGGGACAGGGGGCCCCGAGCAGTACTTG. It codes for CASSLVGTGGPEQYL.

This clonotype has a count of ten or more. The V call is TRBV7-2, the J call TRBJ2-7; 7 bases are shared with TRBD2. With 5 bases clipped from V and 10 bases from J, the junction kept 11 bases outside the gene matches. CDR1 is SGHTA, CDR2 FQGNSA, per germline. This CDR3 comprises 13 residues. The CDR3 spells CASSPTKSGAQYF. The DNA of the CDR3 is TGTGCCAGCAGCCCTACAAAGAGCGGGGCTCAGTACTTC. Combining the CDR3 with reference TRBV7-2 and TRBJ2-7 gives the whole variable domain GAGVSQSPSNKVTEKGKDVELRCDPISGHTALYWYRQSLGQGLEFLIYFQGNSAPDKSGLPSDRFSAERTGGSVSTLTIQRTQQEDSAVYLCASSPTKSGAQYFGPGTRLTVT.

This clonotype turned up a few times. The chain recombines TRBV11-2 with TRBJ2-7, with 14 bases aligning to TRBD2. This CDR3 is 17 amino acids long. V trimming: 5 bases; J trimming: 7 bases; junction bases outside the gene matches: 13. Germline V gives CDR1 SGHAT, CDR2 FQNNGV. CDR3 region: CASSPHRTSGRSGEQYF. The CDR3 DNA reads TGTGCCAGCAGCCCGCACCGGACTAGCGGGAGGTCGGGGGAGCAGTACTTC. Full variable domain (remainder filled in from reference TRBV11-2 and TRBJ2-7): EAGVAQSPRYKIIEKRQSVAFWCNPISGHATLYWYQQILGQGPKLLIQFQNNGVVDDSQLPKDRFSAERLKGVDSTLKIQPAKLEDSAVYLCASSPHRTSGRSGEQYFGPGTRLTVT.